What follows describes a single T cell receptor (beta chain). The CDR3 totals 15 residues. V shed 0 bases and J shed 0 bases, with 6 bases lying between them. Germline CDR1 reads LGHNA; CDR2 reads YSLEER. Sequenced by immunoSEQ multiplex PCR; TCRdb stores in-frame clones only, minus some. The sample records approximately 90,000 clones, about 94% being singletons. The source of the sample is a study of cytomegalovirus exposure and HLA in healthy donors. The origin of this receptor is a woman in her twenties or thirties in good health and CMV-seropositive. The V call is TRBV4-3, the J call TRBJ1-3, with D unresolved. The specimen sequenced was PBMCs. The CDR3 region is CASSQEADSGNTIYF. The CDR3, as DNA: TGCGCCAGCAGCCAAGAGGCAGACTCTGGAAACACCATATATTTT.